Listed below are T cell receptor beta chains from one sample, sequenced in a study of T cells after yellow fever vaccination. TCRdb independently ran MiXCR on the 5' RACE reads; one entry per CDR3 protein. Found here are about 630,000 distinct CDR3 sequences, approximately 13% of them singletons; the top ten hold 15%. The starting material was PBMCs, obtained on the day of the yellow fever booster vaccination. Receptor source: a man aged 25 to 40 who received the YFV17D yellow fever vaccine. CDR3s include the opening cysteine and the closing phenylalanine or tryptophan. D genes are given only for firm matches. Only part of the rows carry a size: once, few, many, or a class if the clone is expanded.

j_call v_call d_call clone_size cdr3_aa cdr3_nt
TRBJ2-3 TRBV4-1 TRBD1 few CASSQDTPRQGTDTQYF TGCGCCAGCAGCCAAGATACCCCCCGACAGGGGACAGATACGCAGTATTTT
TRBJ2-1 TRBV5-5 NA NA CASSGRLGNEQFF TGTGCCAGCAGCGGTAGGTTGGGCAATGAGCAGTTCTTC
TRBJ2-1 TRBV29-1 TRBD2 NA CSVEGVLLHLGRNEQFF TGCAGCGTTGAAGGTGTTTTACTCCACCTCGGGAGGAATGAGCAGTTCTTC
TRBJ2-3 TRBV4-3 TRBD2 NA CASSQEGLAGDTQYF TGCGCCAGCAGCCAAGAAGGCCTAGCGGGAGATACGCAGTATTTT
TRBJ2-2 TRBV7-8 TRBD2 once CASSGGLRSGIVRAGELFF TGTGCCAGCAGCGGCGGACTCCGTAGCGGGATAGTTCGAGCCGGGGAGCTGTTTTTT
TRBJ2-1 TRBV28 NA NA CASGGYNEQFF TGTGCCAGTGGGGGCTACAATGAGCAGTTCTTC
TRBJ2-5 TRBV5-5 NA NA CASSLESGRETQYF TGTGCCAGCAGCTTGGAGTCGGGGCGGGAGACCCAGTACTTC
TRBJ2-7 TRBV23-1 NA NA CASIRKRLAYEQYF TGCGCCAGCATCCGAAAACGACTGGCCTACGAGCAGTACTTC
TRBJ2-2 TRBV18 TRBD2 NA CASSPPRPSGITGELFF TGTGCCAGCTCACCACCACGCCCTAGCGGGATCACCGGGGAGCTGTTTTTT
TRBJ1-4 TRBV5-1 NA NA CASGKQGGGYEKLFF TGCGCCAGCGGAAAACAGGGAGGCGGATATGAAAAACTGTTTTTT
TRBJ2-1 TRBV4-2 NA NA CASSQWQVPYNEQFF TGTGCCAGCAGCCAATGGCAGGTTCCCTACAATGAGCAGTTCTTC
TRBJ2-5 TRBV7-8 NA few CASSRALGERETQYF TGTGCCAGCAGCCGTGCATTGGGGGAGAGAGAGACCCAGTACTTC
TRBJ2-3 TRBV10-3 NA few CAISELEVDTQYF TGTGCCATCAGTGAATTGGAGGTAGATACGCAGTATTTT
TRBJ2-7 TRBV7-9 NA few CASSTNRDGRIYEQYF TGTGCCAGCAGCACAAACCGGGACGGCCGTATCTACGAGCAGTACTTC
TRBJ2-3 TRBV10-3 NA NA CATGTPSTDTQYF TGTGCCACTGGGACTCCAAGCACAGATACGCAGTATTTT
TRBJ2-7 TRBV7-2 NA NA CASTLTTDEQYF TGTGCCAGCACCCTAACGACAGACGAGCAGTACTTC
TRBJ2-3 TRBV10-1 TRBD2 few CASSESPSGWDTQYF TGCGCCAGCAGTGAGTCTCCTAGCGGATGGGATACGCAGTATTTT
TRBJ1-1 TRBV7-2 TRBD1 many CASSAGQRTEAFF TGTGCCAGCAGCGCGGGACAGCGGACTGAAGCTTTCTTT
TRBJ2-4 TRBV27 TRBD1 few CASSWPRGLAKNIQYF TGTGCCAGCAGTTGGCCCAGGGGGCTTGCCAAAAACATTCAGTACTTC
TRBJ2-1 TRBV27 NA few CASARGGGHNEQFF TGTGCCAGCGCTAGAGGGGGGGGTCACAATGAGCAGTTCTTC
TRBJ2-3 TRBV6-2/TRBV6-3 NA NA CASSTTSLGTDTQYF TGTGCCAGCAGTACTACTAGCCTCGGAACAGATACGCAGTATTTT
TRBJ2-7 TRBV20-1 NA NA CSARHYQGSLEQYF TGCAGTGCTAGACACTACCAGGGCTCCCTCGAGCAGTACTTC
TRBJ2-5 TRBV29-1 NA many CSAVGHLGETQYF TGCAGCGCCGTGGGACATCTGGGGGAGACCCAGTACTTC
TRBJ2-1 TRBV7-6 TRBD2 few CASSSGGASYNEQFF TGTGCCAGCAGCTCGGGGGGGGCATCCTACAATGAGCAGTTCTTC
TRBJ2-5 TRBV9 TRBD2 NA CASSTSGRRAETQYF TGTGCCAGCAGCACTAGCGGGAGAAGAGCTGAGACCCAGTACTTC
TRBJ2-7 TRBV30 NA NA CACFLGHAEQYF TGTGCCTGCTTTCTGGGACACGCCGAGCAGTACTTC
TRBJ1-5 TRBV5-6 TRBD1 NA CASSFWDRRQPQHF TGTGCCAGCAGCTTCTGGGACAGGAGACAGCCCCAGCATTTT
TRBJ2-7 TRBV5-1 TRBD2 NA CASSLDGREGPFYEQYF TGCGCCAGCAGCCTTGACGGACGGGAGGGTCCCTTCTACGAGCAGTACTTC
TRBJ2-4 TRBV6-5 NA few CASSYYSATLAKNIQYF TGTGCCAGCAGTTACTACTCGGCTACCCTAGCCAAAAACATTCAGTACTTC
TRBJ2-4 TRBV3-1 NA NA CASSQDTGGSTRF TGTGCCAGCAGCCAAGATACTGGGGGTTCAACGCGCTTC
TRBJ2-5 TRBV27 TRBD2 NA CASSLGAGELETQYF TGTGCCAGCAGTTTAGGAGCGGGAGAGTTGGAGACCCAGTACTTC
TRBJ2-2 TRBV5-1 NA NA CASSRSRGNTGELFF TGCGCCAGCAGCCGGTCGAGGGGGAACACCGGGGAGCTGTTTTTT
TRBJ1-6 TRBV4-3 NA few CASKPATDNSPLHF TGCGCCAGCAAGCCCGCGACAGATAATTCACCCCTCCACTTT
TRBJ2-1 TRBV13 NA NA CAIELRDTIYNEQFF TGTGCCATCGAACTCCGGGACACAATCTACAATGAGCAGTTCTTC
TRBJ2-2 TRBV9 TRBD2 NA CASSLIAGGPGELFF TGTGCCAGCAGCCTCATAGCGGGAGGACCCGGGGAGCTGTTTTTT
TRBJ1-1 TRBV10-3 TRBD1 NA CATGTGGTEAFF TGTGCCACGGGGACAGGCGGCACTGAAGCTTTCTTT
TRBJ2-2 TRBV20-1 TRBD2 NA CSARYLAGGNTGELFF TGCAGTGCTAGATACCTAGCGGGAGGGAACACCGGGGAGCTGTTTTTT
TRBJ2-1 TRBV6-2/TRBV6-3 TRBD2 NA CASSYSGTRFYNEQFF TGTGCCAGCAGTTACTCCGGGACTAGGTTCTACAATGAGCAGTTCTTC
TRBJ2-3 TRBV7-2 NA few CASSKTSTDTQYF TGTGCCAGCAGCAAGACTAGCACAGATACGCAGTATTTT
TRBJ2-1 TRBV20-1 NA few CSASPGRQPSYNEQFF TGCAGTGCTAGTCCAGGGAGACAGCCTTCCTACAATGAGCAGTTCTTC
TRBJ2-1 TRBV7-8 NA NA CASSLGVNERQFF TGTGCCAGCAGCTTAGGGGTAAACGAACGGCAGTTCTTC
TRBJ2-3 TRBV5-1 NA NA CASSGATTDTQYF TGCGCCAGCAGCGGGGCCACCACGGATACGCAGTATTTT
TRBJ2-7 TRBV15 NA NA CATSNRQHYEQYF TGTGCCACCAGCAACAGACAACACTACGAGCAGTACTTC
TRBJ2-1 TRBV25-1 TRBD2 NA CASSDLAGIGSYNEQFF TGTGCCAGCAGTGACCTAGCGGGCATAGGCTCCTACAATGAGCAGTTCTTC
TRBJ2-3 TRBV19 NA NA CASSRPFSTDTQYF TGTGCCAGTAGTCGCCCATTCAGCACAGATACGCAGTATTTT
TRBJ1-3 TRBV28 NA few CASSSLPLRGNTIYF TGTGCCAGCAGTTCCCTGCCATTGAGAGGAAACACCATATATTTT
TRBJ2-1 TRBV9 NA NA CASSVEGAYNEQFF TGTGCCAGCAGCGTAGAGGGGGCCTACAATGAGCAGTTCTTC
TRBJ2-7 TRBV7-9 NA many CASSLGDYEQYF TGTGCCAGCAGCTTAGGGGACTACGAGCAGTACTTC
TRBJ2-5 TRBV5-1 TRBD1 few CASSFYGPGQVTNVETQYF TGCGCCAGCAGCTTTTATGGACCGGGACAGGTGACCAATGTGGAGACCCAGTACTTC